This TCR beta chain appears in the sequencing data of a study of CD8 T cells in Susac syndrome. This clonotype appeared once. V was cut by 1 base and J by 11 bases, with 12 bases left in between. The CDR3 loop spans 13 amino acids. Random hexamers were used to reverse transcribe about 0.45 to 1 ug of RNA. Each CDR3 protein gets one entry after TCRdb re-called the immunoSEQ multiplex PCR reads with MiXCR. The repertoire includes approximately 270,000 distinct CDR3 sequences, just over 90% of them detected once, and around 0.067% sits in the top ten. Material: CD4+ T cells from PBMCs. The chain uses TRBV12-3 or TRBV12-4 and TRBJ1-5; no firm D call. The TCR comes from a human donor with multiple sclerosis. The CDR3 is CASSLGGGWAQHF. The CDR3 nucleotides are TGTGCCAGCAGTTTAGGAGGTGGGTGGGCCCAGCATTTT.